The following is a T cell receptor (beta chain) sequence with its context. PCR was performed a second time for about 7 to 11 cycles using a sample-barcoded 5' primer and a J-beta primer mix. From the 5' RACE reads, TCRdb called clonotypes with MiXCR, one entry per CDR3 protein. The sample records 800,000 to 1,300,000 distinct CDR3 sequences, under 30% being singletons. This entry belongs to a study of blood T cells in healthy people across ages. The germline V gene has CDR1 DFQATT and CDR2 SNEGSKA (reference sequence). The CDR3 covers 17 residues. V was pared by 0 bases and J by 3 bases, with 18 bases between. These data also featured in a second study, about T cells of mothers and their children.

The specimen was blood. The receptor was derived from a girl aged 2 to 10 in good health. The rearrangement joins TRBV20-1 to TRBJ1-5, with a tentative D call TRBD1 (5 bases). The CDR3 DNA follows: TGCAGTGCTAGAGACTTTCCCGGGACTCCAGACAATCAGCCCCAGCATTTT. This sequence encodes CSARDFPGTPDNQPQHF.